The clone carrying this T cell receptor (beta chain) appeared a single time. V was cut by 2 bases and J by 3 bases, with 10 bases left in between. Germline V gives CDR1 MNHNS, CDR2 SASEGT. The CDR3 is 14 residues long. This sample is drawn from a study of blood T cell repertoires in COVID-19. On the study more broadly: The origin of the acute and convalescent COVID-19 samples was the United States, Italy and Spain.

This table comes from immunoSEQ multiplex PCR, and its TCRdb copy is limited to in-frame clones, with some not included. Found here are 150,000 to 200,000 clones, around 90% of them singletons; the top ten hold approximately 21%. The gene calls are TRBV6-1 and TRBJ2-5, with a weak D call TRBD1 (6 bases). Sequenced: peripheral blood. The origin of this receptor is a man aged 60-69 years with active or convalescent COVID-19. CDR3 in amino acids: CASSELGGEETQYF. The CDR3 bases are TGTGCCAGCAGTGAATTAGGGGGAGAAGAGACCCAGTACTTC.